This TCR beta chain was identified in a study of Graves' ophthalmopathy and Graves' hyperthyroidism. The V gene's germline CDR1 is DFQATT and CDR2 SNEGSKA (reference sequence). The CDR3 length is 14 residues. Trimming removed 2 bases from V and 8 bases from J; junction bases left unmatched: 6. Beta-chain TCR CDR3 regions were amplified from RNA transcripts. In the first round, RT-PCR was carried out with HTBI primers, and a multiplex PCR formed the second round. TCRdb re-called the multiplex PCR reads through MiXCR, storing one row per CDR3 protein. The sample lists 680,000 or so distinct CDR3 sequences, 22% occurring once. This clonotype was seen many times.

The clonotype originates from a woman aged 18-29 years with stable Graves' hyperthyroidism. Some clones in this sample may be carry-over from other donors' samples. The specimen was peripheral blood. The chain carries TRBV20-1 and TRBJ1-2; 12 bases align to TRBD1. This chain's CDR3 is CSARTGTGGRGYTF. CDR3 nucleotide sequence: TGCAGTGCTAGAACCGGGACAGGGGGCCGGGGCTACACCTTC.